One and the same sample provided the 26 T cell receptor beta chains below, sequenced in a study of CD8+CD57+ T cells in acquired aplastic anemia. Genomic DNA templated the TCR beta VDJ and CDR3 profiling. In TCRdb, the reads were re-called with MiXCR into one record per CDR3 protein. The table lists under 200,000 distinct CDR3 sequences, 65% to 75% of them singletons. Whoever was chosen for sequencing had shown CD8+CD57+ cell expansion by flow cytometry. The material sequenced was sorted CD4+, CD8+, or CD8+CD57+ T cells (not recorded which) from PBMCs. The receptor source for this set is a human donor with aplastic anemia.

There are many counts of this clonotype. The chain combines TRBV19 with TRBJ1-3; D gene unclear. The CDR3 has 13 residues. Trimming pared 8 bases from V and 3 bases from J, leaving 11 bases between. Germline-derived CDR1 and CDR2 are LNHDA and SQIVND (reference sequence). The CDR3 sequence is CASDSIGGNTIYF. The CDR3, as DNA: TGTGCCAGTGACTCCATTGGTGGAAACACCATATATTTT.

J is TRBJ1-6 and V is TRBV5-1; 8 bases line up with TRBD1. Trimming took 4 bases from V and 6 from J; bases not matched to a gene: 9. This CDR3 is 16 amino acids long. The V gene's germline CDR1 is SGHRS and CDR2 YFSETQ. The CDR3 reads CASSPTSGQGNSPLHF. CDR3 bases: TGCGCCAGCAGCCCCACTTCTGGACAGGGTAATTCACCCCTCCACTTT.

V gene TRBV7-3 combines with J gene TRBJ2-3; D is ambiguous. The germline CDR1 and CDR2 sequences are SGHTA and FQGTGA. This CDR3 is built from 13 residues. V lost 0 bases and J 6 bases, leaving 7 bases between the germline ends. This CDR3 is CASSLTESDTQYF. In nucleotides, the CDR3 is TGTGCCAGCAGCTTAACTGAATCGGATACGCAGTATTTT.

As for this clonotype: A read error may account for a junction end that differs from germline. V and J are TRBV19 and TRBJ1-5; 9 nucleotides align to TRBD1. Germline values: CDR1 LNHDA, CDR2 SQIVND (reference sequence). The CDR3 loop spans 15 amino acids. The CDR3 reads CASSFGTGTNQPQHF. CDR3 nucleotides: TGCGCCAGCAGCTTTGGGACAGGGACTAATCAGCCCCAGCATTTT. Filled out from reference TRBV19 and TRBJ1-5, the complete variable domain reads DGGITQSPKYLFRKEGQNVTLSCEQNLNHDAMYWYRQDPGQGLRLIYYSQIVNDFQKGDIAEGYSVSREKKESFPLTVTSAQKNPTAFYLCASSFGTGTNQPQHFGDGTRLSIL.

The V and J genes are TRBV11-3 and TRBJ2-5; D is tentatively TRBD1 or TRBD2 (5 bases each). Near its end, the DNA agrees better with TRBJ2-1, so the J call may be wrong. Germline CDR1 is SGHNT and CDR2 is YENEEA. This CDR3 is 14 amino acids long. CDR3 in DNA: TGTGCCAGCAGCTCCGCAGGGACGGGGAATGAGCAGTTCTTC. Residues: CASSSAGTGNEQFF.

As regards this clonotype: The junction departs from germline at one end; a sequencing error may be responsible. The chain combines TRBV20-1 with TRBJ2-2, with D tentatively TRBD2 (7 bases). Per the germline V gene, CDR1 is DFQATT and CDR2 is SNEGSKA (reference sequence). CDR3 length equals 15 residues. This CDR3 is CSARGKGGNTGELFF. Here the CDR3 DNA reads TGCAGTGCTAGAGGAAAGGGGGGGAACACAGGGGAGCTGTTTTTT.

This clonotype is deemed medium-sized. The rearrangement joins TRBV2 to TRBJ1-6; D is perhaps TRBD1 (5 bases). Per the germline V gene, CDR1 is SNHLY and CDR2 is FYNNEI. The CDR3 length is 17 residues. Trimming removed 8 bases from V and 0 bases from J, with 17 bases in between. Written as DNA, the CDR3 is TGTGCCAGCCTCAAGGGACCGCCGAGCTCCTATAATTCACCCCTCCACTTT. It encodes CASLKGPPSSYNSPLHF.

This clonotype is a singleton in its sample. The junction and the germline gene differ at one end; a read error may be behind it. The chain has TRBV10-3 and TRBJ1-1; D remains ambiguous. CDR3 length: 11 amino acids. CDR1 is ENHRY, CDR2 SYGVKD, per germline. CDR3: CAIRERTEAFF. The CDR3 region has the DNA TGTGCCATCAGGGAAAGGACTGAAGCTTTCTTC.

V gene TRBV12-3 or TRBV12-4 combines with J gene TRBJ2-3; TRBD2 is a possible D gene (5 bases). V was clipped by 3 bases and J by 9 bases, with 10 bases between them. This CDR3 comprises 12 residues. CDR3 region: CASSLAGMTQYF. The CDR3 nucleotides are TGTGCCAGCAGTTTGGCGGGTATGACGCAGTATTTT.

This sequence joins TRBV5-6 and TRBJ2-1; TRBD2 matches 7 bases. CDR3 length: 13 amino acids. V lost 7 bases to trimming and J lost 6 bases; unmatched junction nucleotides: 7. Germline values: CDR1 SGHDT, CDR2 YYEEEE. The CDR3 coding sequence is TGTGCCAGCTCTGTCTGGACTAGCAATGAGCAGTTCTTC. It codes for CASSVWTSNEQFF.

The CDR3 is CASSKAILGQGGLYDEQFF. DNA for the CDR3: TGTGCCAGCAGCAAAGCGATTTTGGGACAGGGGGGTCTATACGATGAGCAGTTCTTC. The chain combines TRBV7-3 with TRBJ2-1; TRBD1 agrees at 11 bases. Germline lookup yields CDR1 SGHTA and CDR2 FQGTGA. The CDR3 has 19 residues. After removal of 5 bases from V and 8 bases from J, the junction contained 20 bases not matched to a gene.

The chain joins TRBV19 to TRBJ1-1; D may be TRBD1 (6 bases). This CDR3 contains 14 residues. The V gene lost 7 bases and the J gene lost 1 base, with 13 bases spanning the gap. Germline V gene sequence: CDR1 LNHDA, CDR2 SQIVND (reference sequence). CDR3 nucleotide sequence: TGTGCCAGTACCTTCCCACAGGGGAACACTGAAGCTTTCTTT. Its translation is CASTFPQGNTEAFF.

V and J are TRBV5-1 and TRBJ2-7; TRBD2 aligns across 12 bases. The junction had 6 bases not matched to a gene; V was cut back by 3 bases and J by 2 bases. In germline, CDR1 is SGHRS, CDR2 YFSETQ. This CDR3 is built from 16 residues. The CDR3 bases are TGCGCCAGCAGCTCAACGACTAGCGGGGGCCCCTACGAGCAGTACTTC. This translates into CASSSTTSGGPYEQYF.

This clonotype was picked up one time. An end of the junction does not agree with germline; a read error may underlie this. V usage is TRBV7-3 and J usage is TRBJ1-1, with TRBD1 matching 9 bases. The germline gives CDR1 SGHTA, CDR2 FQGTGA. The CDR3 runs 15 residues. In nucleotides, the CDR3 is TGTGCCAGCAGCTCCCTCGGACAGGGGAACACTGAAGCCTTCTTT. Protein sequence: CASSSLGQGNTEAFF.

Concerning this clonotype: The junction departs from germline at one end; a sequencing error may be responsible. The V gene is TRBV7-7, the J gene TRBJ2-7, with D tentatively TRBD1 or TRBD2 (5 bases each). The germline V gene has CDR1 SSHAT and CDR2 FNYEAQ (reference sequence). The length of the CDR3 is 15 residues. The CDR3 here is CASSPGSGTAYEQYF. CDR3 coding DNA: TGTGCTAGCAGCCCCGGGTCCGGGACCGCCTACGAGCAGTACTTC.

To note about this clonotype: A much bigger clone sits one base away, suggesting this may be a read error. The CDR3 coding sequence is TGTGCCAGCGCCCGGGACTACCAAGAGACCCAGTACTTC. Translated, it gives CASARDYQETQYF. The J gene is TRBJ2-5, the V gene TRBV6-4; possibly TRBD2 for D (6 bases). Germline V gene data show CDR1 as MRHNA and CDR2 as SNTAGT. The length of the CDR3 is 13 residues. The V and J ends lost 8 bases and 0 bases respectively, with 10 bases between them.

The chain joins TRBV18 to TRBJ2-7; D call uncertain. Trimming pared 5 bases from V and 2 bases from J, leaving 10 bases between. Germline V lookup: CDR1 KGHSH, CDR2 LQKENI. This CDR3 region has 13 residues. For the CDR3, the DNA is TGTGCCAGCTCATACGACCTCGCCTACGAGCAGTACTTC. This encodes CASSYDLAYEQYF.

This clonotype was found once. The chain combines TRBV3-1 with TRBJ1-1; 7 positions agree with TRBD1. The length of the CDR3 is 14 residues. CDR1 is LGHDT and CDR2 is YNNKEL in the germline V gene (reference sequence). The ends lost 5 bases at V and 5 bases at J; junction bases unmatched: 8. CDR3 nucleotides: TGTGCCAGCAGCACCCGACAGGGCGGGACTGAAGCTTTCTTT. Residues: CASSTRQGGTEAFF.

The rearrangement links TRBV3-1 to TRBJ1-2, with D unclear. The V and J ends lost 2 bases and 6 bases respectively, with 7 bases between them. The CDR3 is 12 residues long. In germline, CDR1 is LGHDT, CDR2 YNNKEL (reference sequence). The CDR3 coding sequence is TGTGCCAGCAGCCAACAAGGTAATGGCTACACCTTC. This sequence encodes CASSQQGNGYTF.

The chain recombines TRBV5-1 with TRBJ2-6, with D uncertain. The V gene's germline CDR1 is SGHRS and CDR2 YFSETQ. The CDR3 runs to 16 residues. V lost 4 bases to trimming and J lost 0 bases, with 11 bases between them. The CDR3 DNA reads as TGCGCCAGCAGCGAACTGCCGGGCTCTGGGGCCAACGTCCTGACTTTC. This codes for CASSELPGSGANVLTF.

The chain uses TRBV2 and TRBJ2-1; D call uncertain. The CDR3 has 13 amino acids. Germline assignment: CDR1 SNHLY and CDR2 FYNNEI. Trimming shortened V by 3 bases and J by 8 bases, and 11 bases separated the two germline ends. CDR3 coding DNA: TGTGCCAGCAGTGAGGAAAGAACCTATGAGCAGTTCTTC. Protein sequence: CASSEERTYEQFF.

In regard to this clonotype: In this CDR3 the conserved last residue, phenylalanine or tryptophan, is missing, so a read error is likely. The chain couples TRBV9 to TRBJ1-6; 7 nucleotides agree with TRBD1. This CDR3 has 16 amino acids. Germline V gene lookup returns CDR1 SGDLS and CDR2 YYNGEE. In DNA, the CDR3 is TGTGCCGGCAGCGTTGCGGGACAGCCCTCTGGTTCACCCCTCCACTCT. Its protein product is CAGSVAGQPSGSPLHS.

The chain couples TRBV2 to TRBJ1-2, with 9 bases aligning to TRBD1. The germline CDR1 and CDR2 sequences are SNHLY and FYNNEI. The J segment lost 3 bases and the V segment lost 6 bases, leaving 2 bases of the junction unmatched. This CDR3 spans 13 amino acids. The CDR3 sequence: CASRGTGHYGYTF. The DNA for the CDR3 is TGTGCCAGCAGGGGGACAGGGCACTATGGCTACACCTTC.

The genes are TRBV9 and TRBJ2-1, with D perhaps TRBD2 (5 bases). V was shortened by 1 base and J by 8 bases, with 16 bases between the two germline ends. Germline loops: CDR1 SGDLS, CDR2 YYNGEE. This CDR3 spans 15 amino acids. CDR3 sequence: CASSVRSSRVHEQFF. CDR3 sequence (DNA): TGTGCCAGCAGCGTACGGTCTAGCCGGGTACATGAGCAGTTCTTC.

This clonotype has a single count. Its ends do not fully match the called genes, so a read error is possible. The chain recombines TRBV2 with TRBJ2-5; D tentatively fits TRBD1 or TRBD2 (5 bases each). This CDR3 is built from 13 residues. Germline-derived CDR1 and CDR2 are SNHLY and FYNNEI. CDR3 in amino acids: CASSTGAQGTQYF. CDR3 bases: TGTGCCAGCAGTACCGGGGCCCAAGGGACCCAGTACTTC.

This clonotype occurred many times. The V and J genes are TRBV6-4 and TRBJ2-5; 9 nucleotides agree with TRBD1. The CDR3 covers 15 residues. Per the germline V gene, CDR1 is MRHNA and CDR2 is SNTAGT. With V trimmed by 3 bases and J by 5 bases, 7 bases remained unmatched. The CDR3 spells CASSDSTGGVETQYF. CDR3 nucleotides: TGTGCCAGCAGTGATTCTACAGGGGGCGTGGAGACCCAGTACTTC.